The next 12 T cell receptor beta chains were all read from a single sample in a study of technical replicates of blood from a handful of donors. Sequencing was performed with immunoSEQ multiplex PCR; in TCRdb, only in-frame clones are kept and a portion is missing. The sample lists 85,000 to 95,000 clones; roughly 95% were seen once. The source material was T cells isolated from PBMCs. The receptor source for this set is a human donor in good health.

This chain uses TRBV27 with TRBJ1-5; maybe TRBD1 (6 bases). Trimming removed 6 bases from V and 4 bases from J, with 16 bases in between. CDR1 is MNHEY, CDR2 SMNVEV, per germline (reference sequence). The CDR3 runs 15 residues. The CDR3 DNA is TGTGCCAGCAGACCCAGGGGCCCCATTAATCAGCCCCAGCATTTT. Translated, it gives CASRPRGPINQPQHF.

The rearrangement links TRBV7-2 to TRBJ2-7; D may be TRBD2 (6 bases). The CDR3 consists of 14 residues. Germline CDR1 SGHTA, CDR2 FQGNSA. V was shortened by 5 bases and J by 2 bases, with 13 bases between the two germline ends. DNA of the CDR3: TGTGCCAGCAGCGACCGGGGGTTGGCCTACGAGCAGTACTTC. The encoded protein is CASSDRGLAYEQYF.

The chain has TRBV18 and TRBJ2-7, with 12 bases identical to TRBD2. V shed 4 bases, J shed 5 bases, and the junction held 3 bases outside the gene matches. Germline CDR1 KGHSH, CDR2 LQKENI. The CDR3 loop spans 14 amino acids. The CDR3 nucleotides are TGTGCCAGCTCACTGCTAGCGGGAGGGGACGAGCAGTACTTC. Translated: CASSLLAGGDEQYF. The entire variable domain, with the rest obtained from reference TRBV18 and TRBJ2-7, is as follows: NAGVMQNPRHLVRRRGQEARLRCSPMKGHSHVYWYRQLPEEGLKFMVYLQKENIIDESGMPKERFSAEFPKEGPSILRIQQVVRGDSAAYFCASSLLAGGDEQYFGPGTRLTVT.

This rearrangement joins TRBV6-5 to TRBJ2-5, with TRBD2 as a possible D gene (6 bases). The germline V gene has CDR1 MNHEY and CDR2 SVGAGI. Trimming pared 2 bases from V and 5 bases from J, leaving 15 bases between. This CDR3 is 15 amino acids long. The CDR3 sequence: CASSYLFRGTETQYF. In DNA form, the CDR3 reads TGTGCCAGCAGTTACCTATTCCGGGGGACGGAGACCCAGTACTTC.

This clone is a singleton in its sample. V is TRBV6-1 and J is TRBJ2-3, with D hard to call. Germline V gene lookup returns CDR1 MNHNS and CDR2 SASEGT. V shed 0 bases and J shed 7 bases, with 11 bases lying between them. The CDR3 consists of 14 residues. CDR3 amino acids: CASSEASGSYTQYF. The CDR3 DNA reads as TGTGCCAGCAGTGAAGCCAGTGGCAGTTATACGCAGTATTTT.

The chain employs TRBV6-6 and TRBJ2-5; no clear D. The CDR3 length is 14 residues. Per the germline V gene, CDR1 is MNHNY and CDR2 is SVGAGI (reference sequence). V was trimmed by 0 bases and J by 3 bases, leaving 8 bases between them. CDR3 sequence: CASSYSRPEETQYF. The CDR3 region has the DNA TGTGCCAGCAGTTACTCGAGGCCTGAAGAGACCCAGTACTTC.

The V call is TRBV18, the J call TRBJ2-7, with D possibly being TRBD2 (5 bases). Germline-derived CDR1 and CDR2 are KGHSH and LQKENI. There are 15 residues in the CDR3. Trimming shortened V by 5 bases and J by 0 bases, and 14 bases separated the two germline ends. The CDR3 DNA reads TGTGCCAGCTCAATAGGTGCTAGCAGCTCCTACGAGCAGTACTTC. This translates into CASSIGASSSYEQYF. Looking up the rest from reference TRBV18 and TRBJ2-7 gives the full variable domain: NAGVMQNPRHLVRRRGQEARLRCSPMKGHSHVYWYRQLPEEGLKFMVYLQKENIIDESGMPKERFSAEFPKEGPSILRIQQVVRGDSAAYFCASSIGASSSYEQYFGPGTRLTVT.

The chain couples TRBV28 to TRBJ1-4; D gene ambiguous. V was cut by 6 bases and J by 5 bases, with 10 bases left in between. This CDR3 contains 13 residues. From germline, CDR1 is MDHEN and CDR2 SYDVKM. DNA for the CDR3: TGTGCCAGCAGACTAGACGGGAATGAAAAACTGTTTTTT. This gives the protein CASRLDGNEKLFF.

The CDR3 loop is CASSLTGSFYGYTF. The DNA for the CDR3 is TGTGCCAGCAGTTTAACCGGGAGCTTCTATGGCTACACCTTC. The V gene is TRBV27, the J gene TRBJ1-2; D remains unclear. The V gene's germline CDR1 is MNHEY and CDR2 SMNVEV (reference sequence). V was clipped by 2 bases and J by 4 bases, with 11 bases between them. CDR3 size: 14 residues.

The chain has TRBV29-1 and TRBJ2-7, with 8 bases identical to TRBD1. After removal of 3 bases from V and 6 bases from J, the junction contained 13 bases not matched to a gene. This CDR3 comprises 15 residues. CDR1 and CDR2 (germline): SQVTM, ANQGSEA. CDR3 nucleotides: TGCAGCGTTGAGTCTTTGGACAGGGCATCTGGCGAGCAGTACTTC. Protein: CSVESLDRASGEQYF.

The chain is built from TRBV28 and TRBJ2-3; no firm D call. Germline-derived CDR1 and CDR2 are MDHEN and SYDVKM. This CDR3 comprises 13 residues. V was pared by 2 bases and J by 2 bases, with 5 bases between. The CDR3 DNA is TGTGCCAGCAGTTTACGGTCCACAGATACGCAGTATTTT. Amino acid sequence: CASSLRSTDTQYF.

The chain has TRBV10-3 and TRBJ1-2; D ambiguous. CDR3 size: 15 residues. Germline values: CDR1 ENHRY, CDR2 SYGVKD. The ends were cut back, 0 bases at V and 4 bases at J, with 12 bases in the middle. The CDR3 loop is CAISESNAESYGYTF. For the CDR3, the DNA is TGTGCCATCAGTGAGTCGAACGCGGAGTCCTATGGCTACACCTTC.